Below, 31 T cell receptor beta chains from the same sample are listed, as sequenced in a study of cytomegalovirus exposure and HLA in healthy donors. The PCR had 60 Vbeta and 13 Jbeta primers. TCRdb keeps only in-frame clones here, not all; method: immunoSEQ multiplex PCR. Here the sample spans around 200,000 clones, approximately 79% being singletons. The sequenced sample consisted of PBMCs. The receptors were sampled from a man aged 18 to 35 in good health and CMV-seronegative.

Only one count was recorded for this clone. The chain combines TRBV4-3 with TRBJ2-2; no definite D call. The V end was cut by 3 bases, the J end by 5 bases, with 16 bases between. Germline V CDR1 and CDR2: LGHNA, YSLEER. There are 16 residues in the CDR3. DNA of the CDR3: TGCGCCAGCAGCCAGAACCTAATCCGATCAACCGGGGAGCTGTTTTTT. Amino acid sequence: CASSQNLIRSTGELFF.

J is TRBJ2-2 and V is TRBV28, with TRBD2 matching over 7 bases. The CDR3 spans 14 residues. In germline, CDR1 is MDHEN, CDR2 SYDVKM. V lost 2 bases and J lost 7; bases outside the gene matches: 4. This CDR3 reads CASSLGGSGGELFF. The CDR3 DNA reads TGTGCCAGCAGTTTAGGCGGGAGTGGCGGGGAGCTGTTTTTT.

CDR3 in amino acids: CASSSKAQKKNEAFF. The DNA for the CDR3 is TGTGCCAGCAGCTCGAAAGCACAGAAAAAGAATGAAGCTTTCTTT. This chain joins TRBV5-4 and TRBJ1-1; D unresolved. From germline, CDR1 is SGHNT and CDR2 YYREEE (reference sequence). Trimming took off 3 bases at V and 7 bases at J, with 19 bases between the two ends. CDR3 length: 15 residues.

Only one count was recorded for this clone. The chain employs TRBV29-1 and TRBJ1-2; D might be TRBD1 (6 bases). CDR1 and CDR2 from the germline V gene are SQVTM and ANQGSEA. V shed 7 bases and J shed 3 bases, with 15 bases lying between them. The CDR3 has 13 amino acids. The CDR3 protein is CSARGQGDYGYTF. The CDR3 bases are TGCAGCGCCAGGGGACAAGGGGACTATGGCTACACCTTC. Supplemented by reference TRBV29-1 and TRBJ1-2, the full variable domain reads SAVISQKPSRDICQRGTSLTIQCQVDSQVTMMFWYRQQPGQSLTLIATANQGSEATYESGFVIDKFPISRPNLTFSTLTVSNMSPEDSSIYLCSARGQGDYGYTFGSGTRLTVV.

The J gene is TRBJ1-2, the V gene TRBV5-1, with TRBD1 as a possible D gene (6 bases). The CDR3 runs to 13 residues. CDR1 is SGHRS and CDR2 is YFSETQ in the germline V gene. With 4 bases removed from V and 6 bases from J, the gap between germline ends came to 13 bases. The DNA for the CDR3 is TGCGCCAGCAGCCTGCGACAGGCTAATGGCTACACCTTC. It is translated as CASSLRQANGYTF. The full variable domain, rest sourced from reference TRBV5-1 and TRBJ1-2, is KAGVTQTPRYLIKTRGQQVTLSCSPISGHRSVSWYQQTPGQGLQFLFEYFSETQRNKGNFPGRFSGRQFSNSRSEMNVSTLELGDSALYLCASSLRQANGYTFGSGTRLTVV.

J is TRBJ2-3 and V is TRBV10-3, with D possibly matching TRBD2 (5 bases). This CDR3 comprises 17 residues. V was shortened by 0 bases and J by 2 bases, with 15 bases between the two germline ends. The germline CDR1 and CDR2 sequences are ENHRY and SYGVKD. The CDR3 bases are TGTGCCATCAGTGAGTCGCAGGTAGCGCACGACACAGATACGCAGTATTTT. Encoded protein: CAISESQVAHDTDTQYF.

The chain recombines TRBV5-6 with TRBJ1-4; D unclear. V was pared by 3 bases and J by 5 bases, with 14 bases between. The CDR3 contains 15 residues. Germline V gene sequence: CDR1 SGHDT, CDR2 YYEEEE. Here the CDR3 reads CASSSGGPSNEKLFF. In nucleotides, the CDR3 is TGTGCCAGCAGCTCAGGAGGGCCGAGCAATGAAAAACTGTTTTTT.

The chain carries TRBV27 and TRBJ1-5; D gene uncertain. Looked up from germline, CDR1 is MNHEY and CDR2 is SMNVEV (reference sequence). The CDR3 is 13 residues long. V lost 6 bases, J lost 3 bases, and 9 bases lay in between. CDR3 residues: CASRTGINQPQHF. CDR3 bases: TGTGCCAGCAGAACGGGGATCAATCAGCCCCAGCATTTT.

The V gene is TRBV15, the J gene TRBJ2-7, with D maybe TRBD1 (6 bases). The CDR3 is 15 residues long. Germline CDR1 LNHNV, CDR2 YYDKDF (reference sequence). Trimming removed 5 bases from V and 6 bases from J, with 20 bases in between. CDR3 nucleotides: TGTGCCACCAGCGGGGAGACACCCTTCAGGGGCGAGCAGTACTTC. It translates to CATSGETPFRGEQYF.

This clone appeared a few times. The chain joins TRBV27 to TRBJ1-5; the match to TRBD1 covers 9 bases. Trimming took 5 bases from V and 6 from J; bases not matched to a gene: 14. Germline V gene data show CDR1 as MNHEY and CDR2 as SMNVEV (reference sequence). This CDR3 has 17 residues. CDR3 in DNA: TGTGCCAGCAGTCCTATTCCAACAGGGGGCGCAGGTCAGCCCCAGCATTTT. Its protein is CASSPIPTGGAGQPQHF.

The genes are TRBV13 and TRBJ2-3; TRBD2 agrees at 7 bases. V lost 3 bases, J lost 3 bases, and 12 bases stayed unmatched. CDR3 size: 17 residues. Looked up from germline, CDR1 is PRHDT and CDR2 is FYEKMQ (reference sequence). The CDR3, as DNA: TGTGCCAGCAGCTTTTCGGTCCCGGGGGGAGTAACAGATACGCAGTATTTT. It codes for CASSFSVPGGVTDTQYF.

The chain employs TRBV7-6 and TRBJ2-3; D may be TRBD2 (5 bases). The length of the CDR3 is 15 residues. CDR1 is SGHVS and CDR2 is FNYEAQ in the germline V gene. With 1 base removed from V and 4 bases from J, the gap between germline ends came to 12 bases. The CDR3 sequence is CASSLGISSADTQYF. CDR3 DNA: TGTGCCAGCAGCTTAGGTATTAGTAGCGCAGATACGCAGTATTTT.

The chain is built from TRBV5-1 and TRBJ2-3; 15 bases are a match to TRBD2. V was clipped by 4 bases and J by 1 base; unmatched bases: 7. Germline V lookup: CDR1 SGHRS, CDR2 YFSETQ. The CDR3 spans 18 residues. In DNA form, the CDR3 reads TGCGCCAGCAGCGCCGGGACTAGCGGGGGGCTAGGCACAGATACGCAGTATTTT. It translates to CASSAGTSGGLGTDTQYF. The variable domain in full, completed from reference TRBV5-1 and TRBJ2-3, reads KAGVTQTPRYLIKTRGQQVTLSCSPISGHRSVSWYQQTPGQGLQFLFEYFSETQRNKGNFPGRFSGRQFSNSRSEMNVSTLELGDSALYLCASSAGTSGGLGTDTQYFGPGTRLTVL.

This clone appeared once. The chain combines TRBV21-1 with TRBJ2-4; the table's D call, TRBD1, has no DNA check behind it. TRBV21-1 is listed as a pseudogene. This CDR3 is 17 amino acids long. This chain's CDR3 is CASSKSGQGAVENIQYF. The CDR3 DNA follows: TGTGCCAGCAGCAAAAGTGGACAGGGGGCGGTGGAAAACATTCAGTACTTC.

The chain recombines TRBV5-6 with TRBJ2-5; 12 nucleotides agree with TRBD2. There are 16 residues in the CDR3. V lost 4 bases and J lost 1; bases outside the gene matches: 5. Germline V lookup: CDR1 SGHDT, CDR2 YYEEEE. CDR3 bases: TGTGCCAGCAGCGACGGACTAGCGGGGACCCAAGAGACCCAGTACTTC. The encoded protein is CASSDGLAGTQETQYF.

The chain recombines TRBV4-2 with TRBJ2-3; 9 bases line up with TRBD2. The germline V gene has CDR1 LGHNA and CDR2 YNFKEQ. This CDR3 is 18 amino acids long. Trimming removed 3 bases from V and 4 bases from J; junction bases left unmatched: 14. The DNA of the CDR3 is TGTGCCAGCAGCCATGGGGCCGATTTGGCGGGAGGGCCAGATACGCAGTATTTT. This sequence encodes CASSHGADLAGGPDTQYF.

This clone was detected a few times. In DNA, the CDR3 is TGTGCCAGCAGCCCCAGACTCACAGATACGCAGTATTTT. Protein sequence: CASSPRLTDTQYF. This rearrangement joins TRBV11-3 to TRBJ2-3; no clear D gene. In germline, CDR1 is SGHNT, CDR2 YENEEA. V was shortened by 5 bases and J by 2 bases, with 8 bases between the two germline ends. The CDR3 consists of 13 residues.

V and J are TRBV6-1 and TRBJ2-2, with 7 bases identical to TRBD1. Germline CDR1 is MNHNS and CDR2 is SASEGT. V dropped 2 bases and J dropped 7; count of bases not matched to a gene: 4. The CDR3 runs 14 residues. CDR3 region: CASSEQGVVGELFF. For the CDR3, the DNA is TGTGCCAGCAGTGAACAGGGGGTGGTCGGGGAGCTGTTTTTT.

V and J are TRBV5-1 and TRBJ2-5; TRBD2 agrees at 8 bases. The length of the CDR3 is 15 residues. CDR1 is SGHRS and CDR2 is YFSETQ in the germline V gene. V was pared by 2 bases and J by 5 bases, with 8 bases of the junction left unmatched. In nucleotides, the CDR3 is TGCGCCAGCAGCTTCAGCGGGAGTTATGTGGAGACCCAGTACTTC. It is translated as CASSFSGSYVETQYF. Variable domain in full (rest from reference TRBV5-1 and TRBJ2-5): KAGVTQTPRYLIKTRGQQVTLSCSPISGHRSVSWYQQTPGQGLQFLFEYFSETQRNKGNFPGRFSGRQFSNSRSEMNVSTLELGDSALYLCASSFSGSYVETQYFGPGTRLLVL.

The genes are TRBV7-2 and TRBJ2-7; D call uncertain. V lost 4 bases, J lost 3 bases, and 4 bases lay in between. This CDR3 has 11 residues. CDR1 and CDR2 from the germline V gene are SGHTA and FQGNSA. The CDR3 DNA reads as TGTGCCAGCAGCTCCCGCTACGAGCAGTACTTC. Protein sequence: CASSSRYEQYF.

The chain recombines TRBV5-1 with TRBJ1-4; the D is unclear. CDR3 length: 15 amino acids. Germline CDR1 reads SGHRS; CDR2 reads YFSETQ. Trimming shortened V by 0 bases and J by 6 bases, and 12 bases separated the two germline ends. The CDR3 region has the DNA TGCGCCAGCAGCTTGGCAGGACGGCGGGATGAAAAACTGTTTTTT. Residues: CASSLAGRRDEKLFF.

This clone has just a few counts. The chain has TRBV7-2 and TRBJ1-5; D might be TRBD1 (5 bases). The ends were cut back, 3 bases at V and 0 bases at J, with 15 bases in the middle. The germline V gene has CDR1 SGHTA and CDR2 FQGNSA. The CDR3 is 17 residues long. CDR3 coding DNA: TGTGCCAGCAGCTTTGGACAACCTCTTTATAGCAATCAGCCCCAGCATTTT. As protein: CASSFGQPLYSNQPQHF.

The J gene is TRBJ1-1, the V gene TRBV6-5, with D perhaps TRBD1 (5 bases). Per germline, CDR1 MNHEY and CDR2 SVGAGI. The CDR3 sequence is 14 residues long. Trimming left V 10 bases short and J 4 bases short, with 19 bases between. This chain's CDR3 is CATKEFRETTEAFF. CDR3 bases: TGTGCCACCAAGGAGTTCAGGGAAACCACTGAAGCTTTCTTT.

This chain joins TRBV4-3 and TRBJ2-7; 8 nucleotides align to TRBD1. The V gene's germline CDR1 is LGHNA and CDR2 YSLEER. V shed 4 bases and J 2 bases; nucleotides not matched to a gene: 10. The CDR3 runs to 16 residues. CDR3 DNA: TGCGCCAGCAGCCTAGGGGACAGGTTAGGTCCCTACGAGCAGTACTTC. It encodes CASSLGDRLGPYEQYF.

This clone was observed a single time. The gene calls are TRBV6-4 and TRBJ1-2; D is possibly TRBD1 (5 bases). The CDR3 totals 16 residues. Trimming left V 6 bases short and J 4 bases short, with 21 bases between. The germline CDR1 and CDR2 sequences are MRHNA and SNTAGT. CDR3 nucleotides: TGTGCCAGCAGCGCCACGGCAGGGATTTTATCCTATGGCTACACCTTC. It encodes CASSATAGILSYGYTF.

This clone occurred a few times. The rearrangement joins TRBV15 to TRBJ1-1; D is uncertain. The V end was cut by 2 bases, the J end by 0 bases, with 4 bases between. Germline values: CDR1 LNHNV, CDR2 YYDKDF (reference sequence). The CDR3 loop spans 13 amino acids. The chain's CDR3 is CATSRQMNTEAFF. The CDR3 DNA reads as TGTGCCACCAGCAGACAGATGAACACTGAAGCTTTCTTT.

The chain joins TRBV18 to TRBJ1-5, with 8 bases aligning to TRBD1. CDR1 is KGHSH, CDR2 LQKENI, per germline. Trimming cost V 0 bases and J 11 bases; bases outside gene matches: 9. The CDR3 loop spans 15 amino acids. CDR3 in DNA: TGTGCCAGCTCACCACCGGACAGGGATGGAGGGGCCCAGCATTTT. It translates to CASSPPDRDGGAQHF.

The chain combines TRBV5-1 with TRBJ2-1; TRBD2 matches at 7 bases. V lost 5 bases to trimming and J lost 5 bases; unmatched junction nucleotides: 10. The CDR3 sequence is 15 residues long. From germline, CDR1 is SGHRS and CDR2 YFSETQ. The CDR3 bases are TGCGCCAGCAGTGTGGGTCCAGCGGGAAACAATGAGCAGTTCTTC. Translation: CASSVGPAGNNEQFF. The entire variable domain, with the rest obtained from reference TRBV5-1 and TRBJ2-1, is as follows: KAGVTQTPRYLIKTRGQQVTLSCSPISGHRSVSWYQQTPGQGLQFLFEYFSETQRNKGNFPGRFSGRQFSNSRSEMNVSTLELGDSALYLCASSVGPAGNNEQFFGPGTRLTVL.

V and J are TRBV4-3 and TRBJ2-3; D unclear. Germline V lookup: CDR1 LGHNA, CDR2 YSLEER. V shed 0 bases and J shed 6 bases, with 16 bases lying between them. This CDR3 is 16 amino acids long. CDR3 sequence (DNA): TGCGCCAGCAGCCAAGATCTCCGAACAATCGTCGATACGCAGTATTTT. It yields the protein CASSQDLRTIVDTQYF.

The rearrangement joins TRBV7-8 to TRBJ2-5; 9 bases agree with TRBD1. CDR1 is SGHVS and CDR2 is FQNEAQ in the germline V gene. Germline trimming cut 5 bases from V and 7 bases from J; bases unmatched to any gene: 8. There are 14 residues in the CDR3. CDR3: CASSRDRAIGTQYF. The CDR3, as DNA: TGTGCCAGCAGCAGGGACAGGGCCATCGGGACCCAGTACTTC.

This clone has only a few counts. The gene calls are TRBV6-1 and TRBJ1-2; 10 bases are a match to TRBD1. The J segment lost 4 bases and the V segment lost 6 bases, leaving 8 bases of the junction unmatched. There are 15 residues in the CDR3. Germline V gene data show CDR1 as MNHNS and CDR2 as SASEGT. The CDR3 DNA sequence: TGTGCCAGCAGGATAAAGGGACAGGGGATCTATGGCTACACCTTC. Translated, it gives CASRIKGQGIYGYTF.